The 2 T cell receptor beta chains listed next were all sequenced from one sample in a study of T cell responses to AZD1222 COVID-19 vaccine. Generated by immunoSEQ multiplex PCR, the TCRdb table keeps only in-frame clones and is missing some. The repertoire has about 42,000 clones, 70% to 90% of them found once; the top ten carry 25%. This material consisted of peripheral blood, taken 28 days after the second AZD1222 dose. The receptors derive from an adult who received the AZD1222 COVID-19 vaccine.

The sample holds a few counts of this clone. The rearrangement links TRBV3-1 (or the pseudogene TRBV3-2) to TRBJ1-3; D is ambiguous. Germline V gene data show CDR1 as LGHDT and CDR2 as YNNKEL (reference sequence). V was shortened by 5 bases and J by 5 bases, with 19 bases between the two germline ends. The CDR3 contains 16 residues. In nucleotides, the CDR3 is TGTGCCAGCAGCTTATGGACCGGGATTGGGCGAAACACCATATATTTT. Encoded protein: CASSLWTGIGRNTIYF.

The CDR3 DNA follows: TGCGCCAGCAGCTTGGCTTACACAAGCTCCTACGAGCAGTACTTC. Translating gives CASSLAYTSSYEQYF. J is TRBJ2-7 and V is TRBV5-1; D ambiguous. CDR1 is SGHRS, CDR2 YFSETQ, per germline. The CDR3 loop spans 15 amino acids. V dropped 0 bases and J dropped 0 bases, with 10 bases sitting between them.